The sequence of this T cell receptor (beta chain) was determined in a study of T cell repertoires in ileal Crohn's disease. Across the study: About half received postoperative treatment, some 11 with thiopurines and roughly 20 anti-TNF. Findings and limits, study-wide: Every patient over 26.8% clonality showed endoscopic recurrence. Sorted CD8 T cells held more high-frequency clones than CD4.

Sequenced by immunoSEQ multiplex PCR; TCRdb stores in-frame clones only, minus some. The sample lists a few thousand clones; 70% to 90% were seen once. Trimming removed 5 bases at V and 6 bases at J, with 20 bases between. Germline V gives CDR1 SGHAT, CDR2 FQNNGV. The CDR3 runs to 15 residues. Remarks on this clone: Antigen unknown.

Surgical specimens yielded lamina propria lymphocytes, which were density-gradient separated and then sorted. This chain links TRBV11-2 with TRBJ2-7, with D possibly matching TRBD1 (7 bases). Material: CD4+ T cells from ileum. This receptor was identified in an adult with Crohn's disease. Some clones in this sample may be carry-over from other donors' samples. This chain's CDR3 is CASSPPGGRGAEQYF. In nucleotides, the CDR3 is TGTGCCAGCAGCCCACCGGGCGGCAGGGGGGCCGAGCAGTACTTC.